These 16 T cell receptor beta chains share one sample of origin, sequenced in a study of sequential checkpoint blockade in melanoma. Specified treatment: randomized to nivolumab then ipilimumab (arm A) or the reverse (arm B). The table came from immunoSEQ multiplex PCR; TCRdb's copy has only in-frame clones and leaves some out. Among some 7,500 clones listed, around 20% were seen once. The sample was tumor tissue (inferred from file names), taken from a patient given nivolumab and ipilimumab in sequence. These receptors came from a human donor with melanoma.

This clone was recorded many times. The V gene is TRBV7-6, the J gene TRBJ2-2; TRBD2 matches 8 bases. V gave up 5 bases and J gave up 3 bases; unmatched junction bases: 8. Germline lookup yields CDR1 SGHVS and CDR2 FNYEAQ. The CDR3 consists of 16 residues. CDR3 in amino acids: CASSDNGGGYTGELFF. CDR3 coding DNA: TGTGCCAGCAGCGATAACGGGGGGGGCTACACCGGGGAGCTGTTTTTT.

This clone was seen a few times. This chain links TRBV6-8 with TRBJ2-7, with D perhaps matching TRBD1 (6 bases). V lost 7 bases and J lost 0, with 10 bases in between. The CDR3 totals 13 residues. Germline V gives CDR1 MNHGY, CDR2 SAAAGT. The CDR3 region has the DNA TGTGCCAGCACCTGGGACAACTCCTACGAGCAGTACTTC. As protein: CASTWDNSYEQYF.

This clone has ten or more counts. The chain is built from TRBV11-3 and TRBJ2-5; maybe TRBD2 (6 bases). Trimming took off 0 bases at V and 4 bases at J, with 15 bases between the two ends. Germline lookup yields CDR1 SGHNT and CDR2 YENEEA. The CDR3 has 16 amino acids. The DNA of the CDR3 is TGTGCCAGCAGCTTAGACGGGAGCAGGGTTTCAGAGACCCAGTACTTC. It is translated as CASSLDGSRVSETQYF.

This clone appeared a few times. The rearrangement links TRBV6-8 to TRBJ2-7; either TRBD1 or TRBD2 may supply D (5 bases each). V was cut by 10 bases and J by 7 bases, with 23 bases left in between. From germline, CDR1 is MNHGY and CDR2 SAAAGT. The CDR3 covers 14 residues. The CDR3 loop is CAMAPGHNSGEQYF. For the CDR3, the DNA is TGTGCCATGGCGCCGGGGCACAATTCGGGTGAGCAGTACTTC.

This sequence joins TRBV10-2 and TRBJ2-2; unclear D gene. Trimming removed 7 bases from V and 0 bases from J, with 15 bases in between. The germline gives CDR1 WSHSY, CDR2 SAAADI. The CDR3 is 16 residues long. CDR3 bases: TGCGCCAGCACAAGGCAATCGGTGGCGAACACCGGGGAGCTGTTTTTT. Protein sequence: CASTRQSVANTGELFF.

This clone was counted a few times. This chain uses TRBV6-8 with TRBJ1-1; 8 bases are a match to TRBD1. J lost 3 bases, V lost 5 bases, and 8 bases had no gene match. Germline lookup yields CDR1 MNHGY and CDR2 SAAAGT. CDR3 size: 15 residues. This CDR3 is CASSARTGMDTEAFF. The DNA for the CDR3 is TGTGCCAGCAGTGCCCGGACAGGGATGGACACTGAAGCTTTCTTT.

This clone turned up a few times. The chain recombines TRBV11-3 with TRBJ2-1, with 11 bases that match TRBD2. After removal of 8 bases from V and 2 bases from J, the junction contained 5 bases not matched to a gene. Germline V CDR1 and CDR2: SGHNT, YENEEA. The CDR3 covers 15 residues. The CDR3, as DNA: TGTGCCAGCCGACCTAGCGGGAGGCCCTACAATGAGCAGTTCTTC. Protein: CASRPSGRPYNEQFF.

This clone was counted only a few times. CDR3 in DNA: TGTGCCAGCAGCTACGGGACAGGGGAGGTCGAGCAGTTCTTC. This sequence encodes CASSYGTGEVEQFF. This sequence joins TRBV11-3 and TRBJ2-1; TRBD1 aligns across 10 bases. In germline, CDR1 is SGHNT, CDR2 YENEEA. The CDR3 is 14 residues long. After removal of 4 bases from V and 10 bases from J, the junction contained 7 bases not matched to a gene.

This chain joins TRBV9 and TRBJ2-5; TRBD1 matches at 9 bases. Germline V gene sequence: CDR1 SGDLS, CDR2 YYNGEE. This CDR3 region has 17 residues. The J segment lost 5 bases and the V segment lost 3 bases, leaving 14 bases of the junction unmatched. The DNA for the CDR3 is TGTGCCAGCAGCGCATTCGACGACAGGGGGTGGTCGGAGACCCAGTACTTC. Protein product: CASSAFDDRGWSETQYF.

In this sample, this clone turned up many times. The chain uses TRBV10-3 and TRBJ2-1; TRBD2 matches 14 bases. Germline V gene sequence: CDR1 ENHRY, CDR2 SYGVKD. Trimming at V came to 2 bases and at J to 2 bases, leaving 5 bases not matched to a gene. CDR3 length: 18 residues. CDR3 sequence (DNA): TGTGCCATCAGTGAGCCCGGGACTAGCGGGGGCGCCTACAATGAGCAGTTCTTC. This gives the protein CAISEPGTSGGAYNEQFF.

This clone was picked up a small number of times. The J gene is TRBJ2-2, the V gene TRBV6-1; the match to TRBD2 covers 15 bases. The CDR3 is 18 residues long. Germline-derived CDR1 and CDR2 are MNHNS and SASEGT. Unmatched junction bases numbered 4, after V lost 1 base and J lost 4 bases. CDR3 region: CASSEGPGLAGGTGELFF. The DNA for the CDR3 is TGTGCCAGCAGTGAAGGGCCGGGACTAGCGGGAGGCACCGGGGAGCTGTTTTTT.

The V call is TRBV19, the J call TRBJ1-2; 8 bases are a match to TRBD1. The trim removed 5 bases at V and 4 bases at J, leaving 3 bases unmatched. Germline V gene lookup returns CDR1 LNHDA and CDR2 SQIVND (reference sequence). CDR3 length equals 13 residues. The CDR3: CASSRQGSYGYTF. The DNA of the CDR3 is TGTGCCAGTAGTCGACAGGGGTCCTATGGCTACACCTTC.

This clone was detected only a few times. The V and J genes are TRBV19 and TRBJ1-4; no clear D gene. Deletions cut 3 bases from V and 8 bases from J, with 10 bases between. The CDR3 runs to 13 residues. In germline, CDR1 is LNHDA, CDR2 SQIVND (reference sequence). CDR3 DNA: TGTGCCAGTAGTATGAGCATGAACGAAAAACTGTTTTTT. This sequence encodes CASSMSMNEKLFF.

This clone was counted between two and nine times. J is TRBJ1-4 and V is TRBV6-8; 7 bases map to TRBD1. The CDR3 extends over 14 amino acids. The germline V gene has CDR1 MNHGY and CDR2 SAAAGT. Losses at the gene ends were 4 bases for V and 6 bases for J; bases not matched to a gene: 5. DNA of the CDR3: TGTGCCAGCAGTTCCCGGGACAGCGATGAAAAACTGTTTTTT. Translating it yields CASSSRDSDEKLFF.

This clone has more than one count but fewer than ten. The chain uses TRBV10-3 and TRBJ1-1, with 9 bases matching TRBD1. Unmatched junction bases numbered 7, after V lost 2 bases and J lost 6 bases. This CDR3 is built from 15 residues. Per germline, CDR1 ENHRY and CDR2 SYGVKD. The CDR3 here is CAISEPGQGVSEAFF. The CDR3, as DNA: TGTGCCATCAGTGAGCCGGGACAGGGTGTCTCTGAAGCTTTCTTT.

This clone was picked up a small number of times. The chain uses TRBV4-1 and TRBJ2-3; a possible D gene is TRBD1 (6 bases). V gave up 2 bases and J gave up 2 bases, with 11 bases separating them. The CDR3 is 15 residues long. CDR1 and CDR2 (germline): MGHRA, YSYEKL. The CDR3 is CASSQQGFFTDTQYF. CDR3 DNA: TGCGCCAGCAGCCAACAGGGGTTCTTCACAGATACGCAGTATTTT.